The T cell receptor (beta chain) under discussion was sequenced for a study of shared clonotypes between healthy human individuals. From CD4+ cells came CD45RA+ naive and CD45RA-negative memory subsets. CDR1 and CDR2 (germline): LNHDA, SQIVND (reference sequence). With 3 bases removed from V and 7 bases from J, the gap between germline ends came to 13 bases. CDR3 length: 14 amino acids. Study-wide results and caveats: Sequencing of the sorted subsets was shown by rarefaction to be incomplete despite large depth. On the whole, naive subsets had larger estimated richness than memory subsets had.

This clone appeared a few times. Its target is not known. The material for each subset, its genomic DNA, was split evenly across several immunoSEQ plates. Method: immunoSEQ multiplex PCR; TCRdb's copy keeps in-frame clones and lacks some. The sample yields millions of clones, approximately 93% seen once. This clonotype was sampled from a young man in good health. Some clones in this sample may be carry-over from other donors' samples. Sequenced: naive CD4+ T cells from PBMCs. The subset denotes: CD45RA+ positively selected. The chain links TRBV19 to TRBJ1-5; TRBD1 might be the D (6 bases). CDR3 DNA sequence: TGTGCCAGTAGTATCGGGGGCGCCGGGCAGCCCCAGCATTTT. This encodes CASSIGGAGQPQHF.